The next 28 T cell receptor beta chains were all read from a single sample in a study of blood T cell repertoires in COVID-19. Sequenced by immunoSEQ multiplex PCR; TCRdb stores in-frame clones only, minus some. This sample carries about 180,000 clones, 83% of them seen once, and the ten largest clones take roughly 7.5%. Sequenced sample: peripheral blood. The origin of the receptors is a woman aged 65 to 85 with COVID-19, enrolled during active disease.

V and J are TRBV19 and TRBJ1-6; D is unresolved. CDR3 length: 11 amino acids. V was trimmed by 8 bases and J by 5 bases, leaving 4 bases between them. Per germline, CDR1 LNHDA and CDR2 SQIVND (reference sequence). This CDR3 reads CASRHNSPLHF. DNA of the CDR3: TGTGCCAGTCGTCATAATTCACCCCTCCACTTT.

This clone came up a few times. CDR3 DNA sequence: TGCAGTGCTAGTCTCCCGCTATCGGGGTATGGCTACACCTTC. Translation gives CSASLPLSGYGYTF. The V and J genes are TRBV20-1 and TRBJ1-2; D not certain. Trimming stripped 3 bases from V and 5 bases from J, with 16 bases between. Germline loops: CDR1 DFQATT, CDR2 SNEGSKA (reference sequence). The CDR3 length is 14 residues.

CDR3 sequence reads: CATTLSSGSGADTQYF. CDR3 in DNA: TGTGCCACCACCCTGAGTAGCGGGAGTGGGGCAGATACGCAGTATTTT. The gene calls are TRBV15 and TRBJ2-3; TRBD2 matches at 9 bases. Germline V gene lookup returns CDR1 LNHNV and CDR2 YYDKDF (reference sequence). This CDR3 spans 16 amino acids. V was pared by 7 bases and J by 4 bases, with 12 bases of the junction left unmatched.

The chain joins TRBV6-5 to TRBJ1-3, with D hard to call. CDR3 length: 12 amino acids. Trimming left V 6 bases short and J 4 bases short, with 7 bases between. The germline V gene encodes CDR1 MNHEY and CDR2 SVGAGI. The CDR3 sequence is CASRGPGNTIYF. Here the CDR3 DNA reads TGTGCCAGCAGGGGCCCCGGAAACACCATATATTTT.

The chain employs TRBV2 and TRBJ2-2; 9 bases are a match to TRBD2. The germline gives CDR1 SNHLY, CDR2 FYNNEI. V lost 4 bases, J lost 4 bases, and 10 bases stayed unmatched. CDR3 size: 17 residues. Here the CDR3 reads CASSGRDLAGLTGELFF. CDR3 coding DNA: TGTGCCAGCAGTGGGAGGGATCTAGCGGGACTCACCGGGGAGCTGTTTTTT.

V usage is TRBV24-1 and J usage is TRBJ2-1; D gene uncertain. CDR3 length equals 12 residues. The V end lost 0 bases, the J end lost 11 bases, and 7 bases lay between the germline ends. Germline-derived CDR1 and CDR2 are KGHDR and SFDVKD. The CDR3 sequence: CATSDLRGKQFF. DNA of the CDR3: TGTGCCACCAGTGATTTGCGCGGTAAGCAGTTCTTC.

The V gene is TRBV6-5, the J gene TRBJ2-4; D possibly corresponds to TRBD1 (5 bases). This CDR3 is 14 amino acids long. Looked up from germline, CDR1 is MNHEY and CDR2 is SVGAGI. V gave up 4 bases and J gave up 0 bases, with 7 bases separating them. The CDR3 spells CASSSGLAKNIQYF. The CDR3 nucleotides read TGTGCCAGCAGTTCAGGGCTAGCCAAAAACATTCAGTACTTC.

CDR3 nucleotide sequence: TGCGCCAGCGGCCTATGGGGAGAGCATAATTCACCCCTCCACTTT. Its translation is CASGLWGEHNSPLHF. The chain employs TRBV5-1 and TRBJ1-6; D remains ambiguous. The germline CDR1 and CDR2 sequences are SGHRS and YFSETQ. The CDR3 has 15 amino acids. The germline V and J ends were trimmed by 7 bases and 5 bases, with 16 bases remaining between them.

This clone was picked up one time. The rearrangement joins TRBV10-3 to TRBJ2-1; 8 bases align to TRBD2. V gave up 0 bases and J gave up 4 bases; unmatched junction bases: 2. CDR1 is ENHRY and CDR2 is SYGVKD in the germline V gene. The CDR3 length is 15 residues. The CDR3 reads CAISESREVYNEQFF. CDR3 bases: TGTGCCATCAGTGAGTCGCGGGAGGTTTACAATGAGCAGTTCTTC.

V usage is TRBV9 and J usage is TRBJ1-3; D is possibly TRBD1 (6 bases). Trimming shortened V by 0 bases and J by 3 bases, and 10 bases separated the two germline ends. From germline, CDR1 is SGDLS and CDR2 YYNGEE. CDR3 length equals 15 residues. The CDR3 sequence is CASSVDTGRGNTIYF. In DNA, the CDR3 is TGTGCCAGCAGCGTAGATACAGGGCGTGGAAACACCATATATTTT.

This chain joins TRBV2 and TRBJ2-2, with TRBD2 matching 14 bases. The ends lost 6 bases at V and 5 bases at J; junction bases unmatched: 5. Germline CDR1 and CDR2: SNHLY and FYNNEI. The CDR3 contains 16 residues. Written as DNA, the CDR3 is TGTGCCAGCAGCCGGACTAGCGGGAGGAGGACCGGGGAGCTGTTTTTT. Translation gives CASSRTSGRRTGELFF.

Regarding this clone: The same CDR3 is also encoded by other DNA sequences in this sample. The chain recombines TRBV27 with TRBJ1-5; D unclear. The length of the CDR3 is 13 residues. Trimming left V 3 bases short and J 4 bases short, with 7 bases between. Looked up from germline, CDR1 is MNHEY and CDR2 is SMNVEV (reference sequence). The CDR3 region is CASSLNGNQPQHF. The CDR3 nucleotides are TGTGCCAGCAGTTTGAACGGTAATCAGCCCCAGCATTTT.

The rearrangement links TRBV7-2 to TRBJ1-5, with 7 bases that match TRBD1. V trimming: 3 bases; J trimming: 7 bases; junction bases outside the gene matches: 3. The CDR3 contains 13 residues. The germline V gene has CDR1 SGHTA and CDR2 FQGNSA. The CDR3 nucleotides read TGTGCCAGCAGCTTCGACAGGGAACAGCCCCAGCATTTT. Amino acids: CASSFDREQPQHF.

The genes are TRBV28 and TRBJ2-2, with TRBD2 as a possible D gene (6 bases). The CDR3 has 15 amino acids. Germline loops: CDR1 MDHEN, CDR2 SYDVKM. V was pared by 7 bases and J by 1 base, with 13 bases between. The CDR3 DNA follows: TGTGCCAGCACCATTAGCGGTCTGAACACCGGGGAGCTGTTTTTT. Amino acids: CASTISGLNTGELFF.

The chain uses TRBV7-8 and TRBJ2-3; 10 bases align to TRBD2. J lost 6 bases, V lost 0 bases, and 6 bases had no gene match. The length of the CDR3 is 16 residues. Per the germline V gene, CDR1 is SGHVS and CDR2 is FQNEAQ. The CDR3 DNA sequence: TGTGCCAGCAGCTTAGCGCCGCTAGCGGGAGTTGATACGCAGTATTTT. Translating it yields CASSLAPLAGVDTQYF.

V is TRBV2 and J is TRBJ2-1; a possible D gene is TRBD2 (6 bases). The CDR3 length is 15 residues. V lost 6 bases and J 9 bases, leaving 21 bases between the germline ends. Germline assignment: CDR1 SNHLY and CDR2 FYNNEI. This CDR3 is CASRLTSKPAGEQFF. CDR3 DNA sequence: TGTGCCAGCAGGCTAACTAGCAAGCCAGCGGGTGAGCAGTTCTTC.

The chain uses TRBV5-1 and TRBJ2-2; the match to TRBD1 covers 10 bases. With 3 bases clipped from V and 0 bases from J, the junction kept 2 bases outside the gene matches. The CDR3 covers 16 residues. Germline CDR1 and CDR2: SGHRS and YFSETQ. In DNA form, the CDR3 reads TGCGCCAGCAGCTCAGGGACAGGGGCGAACACCGGGGAGCTGTTTTTT. Protein product: CASSSGTGANTGELFF. The full variable domain, rest sourced from reference TRBV5-1 and TRBJ2-2, is KAGVTQTPRYLIKTRGQQVTLSCSPISGHRSVSWYQQTPGQGLQFLFEYFSETQRNKGNFPGRFSGRQFSNSRSEMNVSTLELGDSALYLCASSSGTGANTGELFFGEGSRLTVL.

V and J are TRBV28 and TRBJ1-2; 8 bases line up with TRBD1. Germline V gene data show CDR1 as MDHEN and CDR2 as SYDVKM. V lost 4 bases to trimming and J lost 8 bases; unmatched junction nucleotides: 0. The CDR3 length is 11 residues. CDR3 sequence reads: CASSSGGGYTF. DNA of the CDR3: TGTGCCAGCAGTTCAGGGGGCGGCTACACCTTC.

The CDR3 region is CASSYSGRGGQETQYF. For the CDR3, the DNA is TGTGCCAGCAGCTACAGCGGGAGGGGGGGCCAAGAGACCCAGTACTTC. The chain employs TRBV5-4 and TRBJ2-5; 10 nucleotides agree with TRBD2. Germline V lookup: CDR1 SGHNT, CDR2 YYREEE (reference sequence). V was pared by 3 bases and J by 1 base, with 6 bases of the junction left unmatched. The length of the CDR3 is 16 residues.

The V and J genes are TRBV2 and TRBJ1-6; D is ambiguous. The germline V gene encodes CDR1 SNHLY and CDR2 FYNNEI. V gave up 6 bases and J gave up 7 bases, with 7 bases separating them. This CDR3 has 12 amino acids. Here the CDR3 reads CASSPGNSPLHF. Here the CDR3 DNA reads TGTGCCAGCAGCCCGGGGAATTCACCCCTCCACTTT.

The chain employs TRBV27 and TRBJ1-5; no firm D call. CDR1 is MNHEY and CDR2 is SMNVEV in the germline V gene (reference sequence). The V gene lost 6 bases and the J gene lost 0 bases, with 6 bases spanning the gap. The CDR3 length is 13 residues. CDR3 DNA sequence: TGTGCCAGCAGCCCCAATAGCAATCAGCCCCAGCATTTT. Its translation is CASSPNSNQPQHF.

The chain employs TRBV19 and TRBJ1-1, with D possibly being TRBD1 (6 bases). The germline CDR1 and CDR2 sequences are LNHDA and SQIVND (reference sequence). V lost 4 bases and J 3 bases, leaving 9 bases between the germline ends. The CDR3 has 13 amino acids. The CDR3 nucleotides are TGTGCCAGTAGTACCCGACAGGACACTGAAGCTTTCTTT. This gives the protein CASSTRQDTEAFF. The whole variable domain, filled in from reference TRBV19 and TRBJ1-1, reads DGGITQSPKYLFRKEGQNVTLSCEQNLNHDAMYWYRQDPGQGLRLIYYSQIVNDFQKGDIAEGYSVSREKKESFPLTVTSAQKNPTAFYLCASSTRQDTEAFFGQGTRLTVV.

The chain is built from TRBV6-5 and TRBJ1-1; D gene unclear. This CDR3 region has 14 residues. From germline, CDR1 is MNHEY and CDR2 SVGAGI. V was shortened by 6 bases and J by 1 base, with 12 bases between the two germline ends. CDR3 in DNA: TGTGCCAGCAGACTAATCCGGGAGAACACTGAAGCTTTCTTT. This sequence encodes CASRLIRENTEAFF.

The genes are TRBV7-2 and TRBJ2-1; 7 positions match TRBD2. CDR1 is SGHTA, CDR2 FQGNSA, per germline. The CDR3 runs to 15 residues. V lost 5 bases and J lost 0; bases outside the gene matches: 4. Here the CDR3 DNA reads TGTGCCAGCAGCCGGGCGGGGGACTCCTACAATGAGCAGTTCTTC. Its protein product is CASSRAGDSYNEQFF.

CDR3 sequence (DNA): TGTGCCATCAGGAGCACCCTAGCGGGAGACACCGGGGAGCTGTTTTTT. It codes for CAIRSTLAGDTGELFF. The V and J genes are TRBV10-3 and TRBJ2-2; 10 bases align to TRBD2. Germline V gene data show CDR1 as ENHRY and CDR2 as SYGVKD. The CDR3 has 16 amino acids. V dropped 6 bases and J dropped 3; count of bases not matched to a gene: 7.

The J gene is TRBJ2-3, the V gene TRBV3-1 (or the pseudogene TRBV3-2); 8 bases agree with TRBD2. The CDR3 extends over 18 amino acids. CDR1 and CDR2 from the germline V gene are LGHDT and YNNKEL (reference sequence). Germline trimming cut 2 bases from V and 12 bases from J; bases unmatched to any gene: 22. The CDR3 protein is CASSQMLGAAGVVPPQYF. In DNA, the CDR3 is TGTGCCAGCAGCCAAATGTTGGGGGCAGCGGGGGTAGTCCCCCCCCAGTATTTT.

This chain connects TRBV5-5 to TRBJ2-5; the D gene is possibly TRBD2 (5 bases). The V and J ends lost 6 bases and 1 base respectively, with 25 bases between them. Germline-derived CDR1 and CDR2 are SGHKS and YYEKEE (reference sequence). CDR3 size: 18 residues. The CDR3 reads CASTHYRASGSTQETQYF. CDR3 DNA sequence: TGTGCCAGCACTCATTACCGGGCGTCGGGGAGCACCCAAGAGACCCAGTACTTC. The full variable domain, with the rest looked up from reference TRBV5-5 and TRBJ2-5, is DAGVTQSPTHLIKTRGQQVTLRCSPISGHKSVSWYQQVLGQGPQFIFQYYEKEERGRGNFPDRFSARQFPNYSSELNVNALLLGDSALYLCASTHYRASGSTQETQYFGPGTRLLVL.

This clone has a handful of counts. The DNA for the CDR3 is TGTGCCAGCAGCTTTGGGACTAGCGGGAGGGTGAGAGATACGCAGTATTTT. It is translated as CASSFGTSGRVRDTQYF. The chain is built from TRBV5-4 and TRBJ2-3; TRBD2 agrees at 16 bases. From germline, CDR1 is SGHNT and CDR2 YYREEE (reference sequence). V lost 2 bases, J lost 5 bases, and 5 bases stayed unmatched. The length of the CDR3 is 17 residues. The whole variable domain, filled in from reference TRBV5-4 and TRBJ2-3, reads ETGVTQSPTHLIKTRGQQVTLRCSSQSGHNTVSWYQQALGQGPQFIFQYYREEENGRGNFPPRFSGLQFPNYSSELNVNALELDDSALYLCASSFGTSGRVRDTQYFGPGTRLTVL.